This entry lists 17 T cell receptor beta chains sequenced from one sample in a study of OX40 agonist ivuxolimab in advanced cancers. Library preparation was by the immunoSEQ multiplex PCR assay. Entries here come from immuneACCESS through TCRdb and include only in-frame sequences with V and J called. Some clones fail to appear in such tables; in the studies checked, an unresolved V gene covers under half of the shortfall, and the cause of the remainder is unknown. This sample lists 55,000 to 75,000 clones; about 82% were detected once. The ten largest clonotypes hold roughly 10% of the sample. The sample consisted of CD4+ or CD8+ T cells sorted from blood, taken in a trial of the OX40 agonist ivuxolimab. The receptors shown here come from an adult with an advanced solid tumor such as melanoma, head and neck, liver or kidney cancer.

This sequence joins TRBV18 and TRBJ1-5; 9 bases align to TRBD1. The length of the CDR3 is 14 residues. V lost 4 bases to trimming and J lost 7 bases; unmatched junction nucleotides: 5. In germline, CDR1 is KGHSH, CDR2 LQKENI. The CDR3 DNA is TGTGCCAGCTCACGGGGACAGGGTGACCAGCCCCAGCATTTT. This translates into CASSRGQGDQPQHF.

The chain links TRBV9 to TRBJ2-5, with TRBD2 as a possible D gene (6 bases). The CDR3 contains 17 residues. Deletions cut 4 bases from V and 3 bases from J, with 22 bases between. Germline V gene data show CDR1 as SGDLS and CDR2 as YYNGEE. The CDR3 spells CASSPPVWEPGEETQYF. DNA for the CDR3: TGTGCCAGCAGCCCCCCGGTTTGGGAGCCGGGGGAAGAGACCCAGTACTTC.

This clone was observed a few times. J is TRBJ1-2 and V is TRBV7-9; TRBD1 is a possible D gene (6 bases). This CDR3 has 13 amino acids. Looked up from germline, CDR1 is SEHNR and CDR2 is FQNEAQ (reference sequence). Trimming shortened V by 7 bases and J by 0 bases, and 9 bases separated the two germline ends. CDR3 protein: CASTQGTNYGYTF. The CDR3 DNA reads TGTGCCAGCACCCAGGGGACTAACTATGGCTACACCTTC.

The CDR3 coding sequence is TGTGCCAGCACGACACGGCGGGGTAGCTCCTACGAGCAGTACTTC. Encoded protein: CASTTRRGSSYEQYF. This chain uses TRBV6-1 with TRBJ2-7; TRBD2 is a possible D gene (6 bases). V lost 7 bases and J 0 bases, leaving 16 bases between the germline ends. This CDR3 comprises 15 residues. In germline, CDR1 is MNHNS, CDR2 SASEGT.

There are a few counts of this clone. The V gene is TRBV29-1, the J gene TRBJ2-5; TRBD1 aligns across 7 bases. CDR1 and CDR2 (germline): SQVTM, ANQGSEA. V lost 4 bases and J lost 1; bases outside the gene matches: 3. This CDR3 is built from 13 residues. CDR3 protein: CSVADRAQETQYF. In nucleotides, the CDR3 is TGCAGCGTTGCTGACAGGGCCCAAGAGACCCAGTACTTC.

The chain joins TRBV19 to TRBJ1-2; possible D gene TRBD1, 5 bases. Germline loops: CDR1 LNHDA, CDR2 SQIVND (reference sequence). The CDR3 extends over 16 amino acids. V lost 3 bases and J lost 1, with 15 bases in between. The CDR3 here is CASSMGQTEFNYGYTF. In DNA, the CDR3 is TGTGCCAGTAGTATGGGGCAAACAGAGTTTAACTATGGCTACACCTTC.

The J gene is TRBJ2-3, the V gene TRBV30, with TRBD2 as a possible D gene (5 bases). The CDR3 totals 16 residues. The germline CDR1 and CDR2 sequences are GTSNPN and SVGIG (reference sequence). V was clipped by 1 base and J by 6 bases, with 20 bases between them. This CDR3 reads CAWSADRFAGGDTQYF. DNA of the CDR3: TGTGCCTGGAGTGCCGATAGGTTCGCCGGCGGGGATACGCAGTATTTT.

The V gene is TRBV27, the J gene TRBJ2-7, with 11 bases matching TRBD1. Germline V CDR1 and CDR2: MNHEY, SMNVEV (reference sequence). This CDR3 region has 15 residues. With 6 bases clipped from V and 3 bases from J, the junction kept 7 bases outside the gene matches. The DNA of the CDR3 is TGTGCCAGCAGCCGGACAGGGGGCGCGCTCTACGAGCAGTACTTC. Amino acids: CASSRTGGALYEQYF.

V and J are TRBV29-1 and TRBJ2-2; 8 bases match TRBD1. Losses at the gene ends were 0 bases for V and 6 bases for J; bases not matched to a gene: 6. Germline loops: CDR1 SQVTM, CDR2 ANQGSEA. The CDR3 spans 15 residues. As DNA, the CDR3 is TGCAGCGTTGAAGATCGGAACAGGGGGTCCGGGGAGCTGTTTTTT. Encoded protein: CSVEDRNRGSGELFF.

The V gene is TRBV10-2, the J gene TRBJ2-5; 9 nucleotides line up with TRBD2. The J segment lost 4 bases and the V segment lost 9 bases, leaving 9 bases of the junction unmatched. This CDR3 contains 14 residues. CDR1 WSHSY and CDR2 SAAADI come from the germline V gene. The CDR3 DNA reads as TGCGCCAGTATTCCGGCGGGGGGGCTAGAGACCCAGTACTTC. It encodes CASIPAGGLETQYF.

J is TRBJ2-3 and V is TRBV30; D tentatively reads TRBD1 or TRBD2 (5 bases each). CDR3 length: 13 amino acids. Trimming removed 0 bases from V and 11 bases from J, with 15 bases in between. Germline V gene lookup returns CDR1 GTSNPN and CDR2 SVGIG (reference sequence). CDR3 nucleotides: TGTGCCTGGAGTGTCCCCGGGACGGGGTTGCAGTATTTT. Translating it yields CAWSVPGTGLQYF.

The CDR3 protein is CASSLVGSGRETQYF. CDR3 bases: TGTGCCAGCTCCCTGGTTGGTAGCGGGAGAGAGACCCAGTACTTC. The chain couples TRBV7-2 to TRBJ2-5, with 9 bases matching TRBD2. Germline CDR1 SGHTA, CDR2 FQGNSA. Trimming took 8 bases from V and 4 from J; bases not matched to a gene: 11. The CDR3 runs to 15 residues.

CDR3 residues: CASSQAVGLEGQYV. The DNA of the CDR3 is TGTGCCAGCAGCCAAGCGGTGGGACTAGAGGGGCAGTACGTC. The chain has TRBV4-2 and TRBJ2-7; 8 bases map to TRBD2. V lost 1 base, J lost 9 bases, and 8 bases stayed unmatched. The CDR3 runs 14 residues. Germline values: CDR1 LGHNA, CDR2 YNFKEQ.

This chain connects TRBV5-4 to TRBJ2-1, with a weak D call TRBD2 (6 bases). V lost 0 bases, J lost 5 bases, and 15 bases lay in between. CDR1 is SGHNT, CDR2 YYREEE, per germline (reference sequence). This CDR3 comprises 16 residues. The CDR3 DNA sequence: TGTGCCAGCAGCTTGGCCGTTAATAGCGGCCACAATGAGCAGTTCTTC. Translating gives CASSLAVNSGHNEQFF. Full variable domain (missing parts from reference TRBV5-4 and TRBJ2-1): ETGVTQSPTHLIKTRGQQVTLRCSSQSGHNTVSWYQQALGQGPQFIFQYYREEENGRGNFPPRFSGLQFPNYSSELNVNALELDDSALYLCASSLAVNSGHNEQFFGPGTRLTVL.

This clone has just one count. The V and J genes are TRBV23-1 and TRBJ2-3; 9 nucleotides agree with TRBD2. TRBV23-1 falls under the ORF class, with uncertain function. CDR3 length: 17 residues. The V gene end was trimmed by 2 bases and the J gene end by 2 bases; junction bases not matched to a gene: 8. In nucleotides, the CDR3 is TGCGCCAGCAGTCAACCTGGACTAGCGTGGGACACAGATACGCAGTATTTT. Amino acid sequence: CASSQPGLAWDTDTQYF.

The V and J genes are TRBV5-6 and TRBJ1-1; D unresolved. This CDR3 spans 11 amino acids. Trimming removed 0 bases from V and 11 bases from J, with 8 bases in between. CDR1 SGHDT and CDR2 YYEEEE come from the germline V gene. The CDR3 coding sequence is TGTGCCAGCAGCTTGGGGCAGATCGCTTTCTTT. It specifies CASSLGQIAFF.

This clone was observed a handful of times. J is TRBJ2-7 and V is TRBV5-4; maybe TRBD1 (5 bases). Germline V gene data show CDR1 as SGHNT and CDR2 as YYREEE (reference sequence). V lost 0 bases and J lost 3, with 10 bases in between. This CDR3 is built from 14 residues. CDR3 coding DNA: TGTGCCAGCAGCTTGGGGCCCAGGGACTACGAGCAGTACTTC. Amino acid sequence: CASSLGPRDYEQYF.